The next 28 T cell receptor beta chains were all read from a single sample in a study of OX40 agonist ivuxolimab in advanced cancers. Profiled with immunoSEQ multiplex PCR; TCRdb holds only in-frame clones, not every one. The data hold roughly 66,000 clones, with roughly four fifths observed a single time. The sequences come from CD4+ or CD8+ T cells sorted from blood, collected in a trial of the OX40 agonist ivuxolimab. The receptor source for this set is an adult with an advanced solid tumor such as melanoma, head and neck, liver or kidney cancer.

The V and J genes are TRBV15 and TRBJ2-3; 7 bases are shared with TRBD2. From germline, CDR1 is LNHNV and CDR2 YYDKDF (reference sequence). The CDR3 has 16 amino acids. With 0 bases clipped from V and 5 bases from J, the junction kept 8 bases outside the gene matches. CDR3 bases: TGTGCCACCAGCAGAGATGGGGCGGGAGCGGTAGATACGCAGTATTTT. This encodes CATSRDGAGAVDTQYF.

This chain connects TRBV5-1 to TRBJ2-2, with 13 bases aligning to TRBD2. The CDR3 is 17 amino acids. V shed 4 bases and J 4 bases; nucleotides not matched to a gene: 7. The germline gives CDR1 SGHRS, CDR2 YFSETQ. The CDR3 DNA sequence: TGCGCCAGCAGCACAGGACTAGCGGGAGCCTCCACCGGGGAGCTGTTTTTT. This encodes CASSTGLAGASTGELFF.

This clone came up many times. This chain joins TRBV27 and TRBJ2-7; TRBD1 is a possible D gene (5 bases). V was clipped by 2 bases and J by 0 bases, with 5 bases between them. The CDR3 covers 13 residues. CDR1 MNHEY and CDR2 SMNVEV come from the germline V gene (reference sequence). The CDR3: CASSLDSSYEQYF. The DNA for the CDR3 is TGTGCCAGCAGTTTAGACAGCTCCTACGAGCAGTACTTC.

The CDR3 DNA reads as TGTGCCACCAGCAGAGATCTTGGGCAGGTCTACAATGAGCAGTTCTTC. Protein: CATSRDLGQVYNEQFF. The chain is built from TRBV15 and TRBJ2-1; D ambiguous. The CDR3 contains 16 residues. Trimming cost V 0 bases and J 3 bases, with 12 bases left between them. The germline CDR1 and CDR2 sequences are LNHNV and YYDKDF (reference sequence).

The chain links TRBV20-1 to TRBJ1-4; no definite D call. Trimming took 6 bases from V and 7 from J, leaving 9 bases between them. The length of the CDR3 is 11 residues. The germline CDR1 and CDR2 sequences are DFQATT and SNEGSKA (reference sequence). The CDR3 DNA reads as TGCAGTGCCAAAGAGGTTGAAAAACTGTTTTTT. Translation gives CSAKEVEKLFF.

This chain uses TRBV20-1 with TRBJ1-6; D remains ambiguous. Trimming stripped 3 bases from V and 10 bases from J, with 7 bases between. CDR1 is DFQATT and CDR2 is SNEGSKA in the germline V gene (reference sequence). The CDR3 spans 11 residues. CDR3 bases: TGCAGTGCTAGGCGAGACTCACCCCTCCACTTT. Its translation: CSARRDSPLHF.

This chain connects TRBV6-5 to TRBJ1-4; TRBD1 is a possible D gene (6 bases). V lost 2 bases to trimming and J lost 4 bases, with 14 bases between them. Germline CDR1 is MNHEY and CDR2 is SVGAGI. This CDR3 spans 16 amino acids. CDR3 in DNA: TGTGCCAGCAGTTACCAATTTTACAGGGATAATGAAAAACTGTTTTTT. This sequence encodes CASSYQFYRDNEKLFF.

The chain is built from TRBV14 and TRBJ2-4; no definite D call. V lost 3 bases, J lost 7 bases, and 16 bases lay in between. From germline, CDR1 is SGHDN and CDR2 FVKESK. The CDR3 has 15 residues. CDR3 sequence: CASSHLNNLVNIQYF. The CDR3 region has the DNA TGTGCCAGCAGCCACCTTAACAACTTAGTGAACATTCAGTACTTC. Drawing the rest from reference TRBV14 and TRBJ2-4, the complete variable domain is EAGVTQFPSHSVIEKGQTVTLRCDPISGHDNLYWYRRVMGKEIKFLLHFVKESKQDESGMPNNRFLAERTGGTYSTLKVQPAELEDSGVYFCASSHLNNLVNIQYFGAGTRLSVL.

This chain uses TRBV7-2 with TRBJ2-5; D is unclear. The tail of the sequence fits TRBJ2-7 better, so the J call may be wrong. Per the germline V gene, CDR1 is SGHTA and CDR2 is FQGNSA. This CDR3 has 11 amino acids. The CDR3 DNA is TGTGCCAGCAGCTTACGGAACGAGCAGTACTTC. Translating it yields CASSLRNEQYF.

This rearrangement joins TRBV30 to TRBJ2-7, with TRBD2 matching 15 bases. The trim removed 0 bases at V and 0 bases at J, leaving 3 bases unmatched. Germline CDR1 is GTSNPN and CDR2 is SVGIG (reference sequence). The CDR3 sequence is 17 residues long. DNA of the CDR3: TGTGCCTGGAGTGTAGGACTAGCGGGAGGGCCCTCCTACGAGCAGTACTTC. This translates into CAWSVGLAGGPSYEQYF.

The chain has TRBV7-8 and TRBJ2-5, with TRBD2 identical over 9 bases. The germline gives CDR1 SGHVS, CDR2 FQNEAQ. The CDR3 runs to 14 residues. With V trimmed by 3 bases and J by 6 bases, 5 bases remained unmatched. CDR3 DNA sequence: TGTGCCAGCAGCTTCGCGGGAGGGCCCAAGACCCAGTACTTC. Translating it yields CASSFAGGPKTQYF.

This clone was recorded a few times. The CDR3 DNA sequence: TGTGCCAGCAGCTTAAGACTAGCGGACACAGATACGCAGTATTTT. It codes for CASSLRLADTDTQYF. The chain recombines TRBV7-2 with TRBJ2-3; 9 nucleotides match TRBD2. The CDR3 runs 15 residues. Germline CDR1 reads SGHTA; CDR2 reads FQGNSA. The trim removed 2 bases at V and 2 bases at J, leaving 2 bases unmatched.

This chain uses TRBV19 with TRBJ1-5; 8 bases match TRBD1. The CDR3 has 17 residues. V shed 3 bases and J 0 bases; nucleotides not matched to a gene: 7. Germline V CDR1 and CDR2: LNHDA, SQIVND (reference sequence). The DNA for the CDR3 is TGTGCCAGTAGTATGGCCGACAGGGGATATAGCAATCAGCCCCAGCATTTT. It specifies CASSMADRGYSNQPQHF.

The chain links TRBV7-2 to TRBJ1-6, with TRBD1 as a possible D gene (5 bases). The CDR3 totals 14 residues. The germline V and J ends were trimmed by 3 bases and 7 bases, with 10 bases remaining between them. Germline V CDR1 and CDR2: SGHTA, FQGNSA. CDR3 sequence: CASSLGNRNSPLHF. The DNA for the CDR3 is TGTGCCAGCAGCTTGGGTAACAGGAATTCACCCCTCCACTTT.

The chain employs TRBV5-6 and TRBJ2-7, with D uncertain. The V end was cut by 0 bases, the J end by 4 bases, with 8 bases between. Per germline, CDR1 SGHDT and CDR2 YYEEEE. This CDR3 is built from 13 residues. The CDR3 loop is CASSLEPLYEQYF. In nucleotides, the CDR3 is TGTGCCAGCAGCTTGGAGCCGTTGTACGAGCAGTACTTC.

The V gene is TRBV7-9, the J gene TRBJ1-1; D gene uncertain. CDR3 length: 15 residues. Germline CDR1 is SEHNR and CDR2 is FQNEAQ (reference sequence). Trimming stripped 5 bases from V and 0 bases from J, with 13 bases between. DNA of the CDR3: TGTGCCAGCAGCCCTGAAGTACTAATGAACACTGAAGCTTTCTTT. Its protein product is CASSPEVLMNTEAFF.

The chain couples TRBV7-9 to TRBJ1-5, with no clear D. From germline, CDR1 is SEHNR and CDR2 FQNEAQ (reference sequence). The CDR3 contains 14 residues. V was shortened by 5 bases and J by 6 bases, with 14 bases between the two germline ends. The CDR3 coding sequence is TGTGCCAGCAGCCATGCATCCGTGGGTCAGCCCCAGCATTTT. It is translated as CASSHASVGQPQHF.

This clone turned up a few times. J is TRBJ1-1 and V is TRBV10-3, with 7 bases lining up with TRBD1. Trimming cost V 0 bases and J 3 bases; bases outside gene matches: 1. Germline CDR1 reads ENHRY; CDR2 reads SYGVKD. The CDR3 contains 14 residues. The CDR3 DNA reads TGTGCCATCAGTGAGTCACAGGGGTACACTGAAGCTTTCTTT. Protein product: CAISESQGYTEAFF.

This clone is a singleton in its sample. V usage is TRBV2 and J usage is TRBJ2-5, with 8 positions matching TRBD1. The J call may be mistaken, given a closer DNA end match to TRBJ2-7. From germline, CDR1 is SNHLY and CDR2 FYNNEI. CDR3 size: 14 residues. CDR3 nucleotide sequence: TGTGCCAGCGGGCCGACAGGGGTGTCCTACGAGCAGTACTTC. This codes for CASGPTGVSYEQYF.

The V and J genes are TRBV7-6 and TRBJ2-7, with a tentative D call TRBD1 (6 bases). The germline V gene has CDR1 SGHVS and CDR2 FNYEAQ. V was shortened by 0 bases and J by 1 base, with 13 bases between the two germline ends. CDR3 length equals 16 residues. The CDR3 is CASSLASGAASYEQYF. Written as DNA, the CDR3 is TGTGCCAGCAGCTTAGCGTCAGGGGCCGCGTCCTACGAGCAGTACTTC.

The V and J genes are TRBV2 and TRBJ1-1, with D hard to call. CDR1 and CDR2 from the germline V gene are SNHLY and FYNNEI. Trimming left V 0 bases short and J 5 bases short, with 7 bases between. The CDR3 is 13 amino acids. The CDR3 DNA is TGTGCCAGCAGTGAAGCCCGGGGAACTGAAGCTTTCTTT. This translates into CASSEARGTEAFF.

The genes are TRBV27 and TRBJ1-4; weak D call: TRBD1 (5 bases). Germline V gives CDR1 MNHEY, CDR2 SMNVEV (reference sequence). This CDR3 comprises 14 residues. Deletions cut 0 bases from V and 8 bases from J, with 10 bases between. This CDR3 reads CASSLSGGEEKLFF. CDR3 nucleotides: TGTGCCAGCAGTTTATCTGGGGGGGAGGAAAAACTGTTTTTT.

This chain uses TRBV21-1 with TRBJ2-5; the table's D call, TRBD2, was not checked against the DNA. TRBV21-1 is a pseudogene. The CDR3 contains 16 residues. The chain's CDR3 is CASPRSNSGRMETQYF. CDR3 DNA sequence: TGTGCCAGCCCGAGGTCGAATAGCGGGAGGATGGAGACCCAGTACTTC.

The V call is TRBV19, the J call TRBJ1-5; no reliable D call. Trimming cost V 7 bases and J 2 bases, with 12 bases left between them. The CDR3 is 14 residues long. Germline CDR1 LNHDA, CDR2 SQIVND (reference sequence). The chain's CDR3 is CASTPQFGNQPQHF. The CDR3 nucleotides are TGTGCCAGTACCCCGCAGTTCGGCAATCAGCCCCAGCATTTT.

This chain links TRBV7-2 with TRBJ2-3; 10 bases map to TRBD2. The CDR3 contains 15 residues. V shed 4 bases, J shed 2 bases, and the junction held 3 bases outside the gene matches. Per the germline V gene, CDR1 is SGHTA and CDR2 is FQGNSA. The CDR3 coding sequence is TGTGCCAGCAGCTATAGCGGGAGGAACACAGATACGCAGTATTTT. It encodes CASSYSGRNTDTQYF.

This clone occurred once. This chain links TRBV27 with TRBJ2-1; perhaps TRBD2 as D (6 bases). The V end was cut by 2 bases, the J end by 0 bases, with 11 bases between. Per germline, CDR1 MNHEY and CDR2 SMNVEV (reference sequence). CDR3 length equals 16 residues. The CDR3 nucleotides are TGTGCCAGCAGTTTAGTTAGCGGAGGCTCCTACAATGAGCAGTTCTTC. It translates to CASSLVSGGSYNEQFF.

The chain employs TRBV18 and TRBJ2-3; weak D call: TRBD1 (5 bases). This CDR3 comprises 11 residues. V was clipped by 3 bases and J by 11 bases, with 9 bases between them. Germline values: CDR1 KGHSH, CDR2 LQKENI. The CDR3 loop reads CASSPQGWQYF. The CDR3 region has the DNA TGTGCCAGCTCACCTCAGGGTTGGCAGTATTTT.

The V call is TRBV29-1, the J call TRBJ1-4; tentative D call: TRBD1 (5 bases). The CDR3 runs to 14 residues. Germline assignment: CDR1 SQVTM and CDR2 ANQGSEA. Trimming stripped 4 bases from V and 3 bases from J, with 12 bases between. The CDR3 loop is CSVASRGPNEKLFF. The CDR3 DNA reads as TGCAGCGTTGCCAGTCGGGGACCTAATGAAAAACTGTTTTTT.